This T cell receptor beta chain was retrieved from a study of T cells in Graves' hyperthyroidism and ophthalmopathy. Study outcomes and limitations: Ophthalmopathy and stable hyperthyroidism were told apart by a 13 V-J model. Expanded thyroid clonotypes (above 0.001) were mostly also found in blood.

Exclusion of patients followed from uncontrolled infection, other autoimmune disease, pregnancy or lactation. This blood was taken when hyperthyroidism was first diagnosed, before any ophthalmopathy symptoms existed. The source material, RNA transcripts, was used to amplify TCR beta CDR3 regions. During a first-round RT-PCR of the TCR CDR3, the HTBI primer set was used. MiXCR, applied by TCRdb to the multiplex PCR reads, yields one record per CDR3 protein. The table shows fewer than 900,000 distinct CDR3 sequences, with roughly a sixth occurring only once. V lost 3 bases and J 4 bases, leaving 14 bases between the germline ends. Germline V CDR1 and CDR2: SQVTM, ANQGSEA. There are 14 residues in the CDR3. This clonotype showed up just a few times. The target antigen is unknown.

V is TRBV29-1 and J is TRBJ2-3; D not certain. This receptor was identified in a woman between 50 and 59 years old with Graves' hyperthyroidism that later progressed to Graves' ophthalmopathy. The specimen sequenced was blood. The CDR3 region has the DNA TGCAGCGTTGAGGGCCAGCCGTCCCCAGATACGCAGTATTTT. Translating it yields CSVEGQPSPDTQYF.